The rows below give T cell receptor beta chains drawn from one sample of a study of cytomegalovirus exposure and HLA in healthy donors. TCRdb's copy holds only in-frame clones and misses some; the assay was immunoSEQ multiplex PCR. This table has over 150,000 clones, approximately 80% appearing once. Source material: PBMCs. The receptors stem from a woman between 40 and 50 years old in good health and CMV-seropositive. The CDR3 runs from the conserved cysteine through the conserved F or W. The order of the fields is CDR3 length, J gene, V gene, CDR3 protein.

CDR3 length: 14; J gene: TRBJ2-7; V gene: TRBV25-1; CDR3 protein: CASSDRSPLPEQYF
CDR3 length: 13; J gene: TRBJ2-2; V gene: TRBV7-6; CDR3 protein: CASSLDYYGELFF
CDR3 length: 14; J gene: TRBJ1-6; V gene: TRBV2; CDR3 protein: CASSQGFYNSPLHF
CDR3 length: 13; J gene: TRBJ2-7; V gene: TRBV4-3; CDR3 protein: CASSQESGYEQYF
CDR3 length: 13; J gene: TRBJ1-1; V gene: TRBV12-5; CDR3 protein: CASGLDGRTEAFF
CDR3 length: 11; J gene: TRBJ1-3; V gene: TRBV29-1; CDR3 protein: CSVEDRGTIYF
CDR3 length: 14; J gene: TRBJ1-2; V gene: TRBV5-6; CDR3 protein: CASTLRASLWGYTF
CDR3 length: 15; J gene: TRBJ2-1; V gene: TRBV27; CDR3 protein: CASSLLGGSSNEQFF
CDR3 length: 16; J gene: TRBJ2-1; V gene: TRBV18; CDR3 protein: CASSPDLGLAGVEQFF
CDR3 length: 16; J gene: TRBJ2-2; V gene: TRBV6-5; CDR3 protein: CASSYIPSGRGGELFF
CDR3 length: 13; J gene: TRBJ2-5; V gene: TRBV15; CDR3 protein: CATSRAGRETQYF
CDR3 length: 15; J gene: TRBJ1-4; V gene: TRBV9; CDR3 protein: CASSVGFTANEKLFF
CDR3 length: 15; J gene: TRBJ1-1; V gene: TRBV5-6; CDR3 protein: CASSFLDRAQKEAFF
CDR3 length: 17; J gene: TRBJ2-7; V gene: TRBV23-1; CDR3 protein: CASSRSFRDRGDYEQYF
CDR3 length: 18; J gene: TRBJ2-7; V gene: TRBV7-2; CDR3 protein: CASSFWTGTSGVSYEQYF
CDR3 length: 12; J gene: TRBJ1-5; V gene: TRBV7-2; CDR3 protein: CASTHSNQPQHF
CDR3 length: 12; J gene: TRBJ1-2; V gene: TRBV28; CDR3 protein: CASSFGYYGYTF
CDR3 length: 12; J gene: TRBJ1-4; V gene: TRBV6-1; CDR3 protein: CASSGVGQRLFF
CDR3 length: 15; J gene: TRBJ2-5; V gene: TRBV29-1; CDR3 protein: CSAGVGPDSTETQYF
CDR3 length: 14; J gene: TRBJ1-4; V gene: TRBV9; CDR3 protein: CASSVQGGNEKLFF
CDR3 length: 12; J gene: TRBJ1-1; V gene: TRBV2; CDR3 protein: CASSLQGSEAFF
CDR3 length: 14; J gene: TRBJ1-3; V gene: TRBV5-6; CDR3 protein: CASSLGQGGNTIYF
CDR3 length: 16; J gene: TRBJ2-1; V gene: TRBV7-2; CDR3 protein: CASSLRGQSSYNEQFF
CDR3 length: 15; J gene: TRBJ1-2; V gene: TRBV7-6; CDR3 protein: CASSLASTGAAGYTF
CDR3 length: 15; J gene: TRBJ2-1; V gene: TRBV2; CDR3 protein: CASSEGGGSYNEQFF
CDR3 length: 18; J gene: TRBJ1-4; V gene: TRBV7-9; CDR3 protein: CSSSLGLTGDGTNEKLFF
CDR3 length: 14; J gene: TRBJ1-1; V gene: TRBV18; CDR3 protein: CASSRPGTGSEAFF
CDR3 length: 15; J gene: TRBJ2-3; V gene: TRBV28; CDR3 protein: CASTLRWTSTDTQYF
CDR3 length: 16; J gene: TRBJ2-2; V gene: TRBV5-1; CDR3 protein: CASSQQAGADTGELFF
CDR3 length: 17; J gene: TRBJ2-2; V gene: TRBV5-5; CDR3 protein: CASSISGLASYTGELFF
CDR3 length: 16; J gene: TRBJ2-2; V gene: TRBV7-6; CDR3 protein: CASSLLAAPNTGELFF
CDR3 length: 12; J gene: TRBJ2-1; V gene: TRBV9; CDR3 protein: CASSEQGNEQFF
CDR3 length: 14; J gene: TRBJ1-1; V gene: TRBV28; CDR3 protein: CASSQPTGRTEAFF